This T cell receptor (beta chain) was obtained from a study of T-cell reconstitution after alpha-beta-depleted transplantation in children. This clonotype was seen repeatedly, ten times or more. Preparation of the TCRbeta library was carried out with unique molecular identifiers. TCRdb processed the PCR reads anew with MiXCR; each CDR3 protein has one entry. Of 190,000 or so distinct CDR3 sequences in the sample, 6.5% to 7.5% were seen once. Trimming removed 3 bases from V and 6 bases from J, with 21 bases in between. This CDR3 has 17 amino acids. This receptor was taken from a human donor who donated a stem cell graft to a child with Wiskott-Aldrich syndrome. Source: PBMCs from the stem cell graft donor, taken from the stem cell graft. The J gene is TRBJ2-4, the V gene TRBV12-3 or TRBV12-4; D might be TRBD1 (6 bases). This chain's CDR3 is CASSFSTGQRITNIQYF. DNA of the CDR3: TGTGCCAGCAGTTTCTCGACAGGCCAGCGGATCACAAACATTCAGTACTTC.